These 16 T cell receptor beta chains were all obtained from the same sample, sequenced in a study of CD8+CD57+ T cells in acquired aplastic anemia. Genomic DNA served as template for TCR beta VDJ and CDR3 profiling. Each CDR3 protein is one row after TCRdb ran MiXCR on the reads. The sample yields about 180,000 distinct CDR3 sequences, 40% to 55% seen once. The sequencing sample was made of sorted CD4+, CD8+, or CD8+CD57+ T cells (not recorded which) from PBMCs. These receptors were obtained from a human donor in good health.

The gene calls are TRBV20-1 and TRBJ2-5; 10 bases agree with TRBD2. The V and J ends lost 2 bases and 5 bases, in that order; junction bases with no gene match: 11. The CDR3 length is 16 residues. The germline V gene has CDR1 DFQATT and CDR2 SNEGSKA (reference sequence). CDR3 protein: CSARPWSSSGSETQYF. The CDR3 DNA follows: TGCAGTGCTAGACCCTGGTCGTCTAGCGGGAGTGAGACCCAGTACTTC.

The chain couples TRBV19 to TRBJ1-6; the D gene is possibly TRBD1 (6 bases). CDR1 LNHDA and CDR2 SQIVND come from the germline V gene (reference sequence). Trimming pared 3 bases from V and 7 bases from J, leaving 10 bases between. This CDR3 comprises 14 residues. CDR3 residues: CASSITGSNSPLHF. CDR3 nucleotide sequence: TGTGCCAGTAGTATCACAGGGAGCAATTCACCCCTCCACTTT. The full variable domain, in which reference TRBV19 and TRBJ1-6 provide the parts outside the CDR3, is DGGITQSPKYLFRKEGQNVTLSCEQNLNHDAMYWYRQDPGQGLRLIYYSQIVNDFQKGDIAEGYSVSREKKESFPLTVTSAQKNPTAFYLCASSITGSNSPLHFGNGTRLTVT.

The rearrangement links TRBV20-1 to TRBJ2-7; possibly TRBD2 for D (5 bases). The ends were cut back, 7 bases at V and 6 bases at J, with 13 bases in the middle. Germline CDR1 reads DFQATT; CDR2 reads SNEGSKA (reference sequence). The CDR3 contains 11 residues. CDR3 in DNA: TGCAGTGTTTTTTCCGGGGTCGAGCAGTACTTC. It encodes CSVFSGVEQYF.

Comment on this clonotype: Possible read error: a much larger clone is one base away. The gene calls are TRBV19 and TRBJ1-4; D call uncertain. Germline loops: CDR1 LNHDA, CDR2 SQIVND (reference sequence). The CDR3 runs to 17 residues. The chain's CDR3 is CASRRSARPQANEKLYF. The DNA for the CDR3 is TGTGCCAGCCGCCGGTCCGCCCGGCCACAAGCTAATGAAAAACTGTATTTT.

V gene TRBV27 combines with J gene TRBJ2-1; D unresolved. Germline V gives CDR1 MNHEY, CDR2 SMNVEV (reference sequence). V dropped 4 bases and J dropped 6 bases, with 22 bases sitting between them. CDR3 length: 17 residues. CDR3 residues: CASSSYPADISLNEQFF. The CDR3 bases are TGTGCCAGCAGTTCATACCCCGCCGATATAAGCCTCAATGAGCAGTTCTTC.

This clonotype came up a few times. The V gene is TRBV27, the J gene TRBJ2-5; D is perhaps TRBD2 (7 bases). There are 16 residues in the CDR3. The germline CDR1 and CDR2 sequences are MNHEY and SMNVEV (reference sequence). Trimming took 3 bases from V and 5 from J, leaving 19 bases between them. The CDR3 DNA sequence: TGTGCCAGCAGTTTCCTGGGGGGGGGCTCGTGGGAGACCCAGTACTTC. It is translated as CASSFLGGGSWETQYF.

This clonotype was found many times. The chain uses TRBV7-2 and TRBJ2-7; 11 bases are a match to TRBD2. The germline V gene encodes CDR1 SGHTA and CDR2 FQGNSA. V was clipped by 4 bases and J by 3 bases; unmatched bases: 5. This CDR3 comprises 15 residues. CDR3 in DNA: TGTGCCAGCAGCTGGTTAGCGGGAGGGAACTACGAGCAGTACTTC. Its translation: CASSWLAGGNYEQYF.

This clonotype has a count of ten or more. The gene calls are TRBV2 and TRBJ1-2; 12 bases are a match to TRBD1. Germline CDR1 is SNHLY and CDR2 is FYNNEI. The CDR3 runs to 13 residues. Unmatched junction bases numbered 2, after V lost 6 bases and J lost 6 bases. The CDR3 DNA follows: TGTGCCAGCAGGGGACAGGGGGCAGATGGCTACACCTTC. This encodes CASRGQGADGYTF.

The rearrangement links TRBV29-1 to TRBJ2-1; TRBD2 agrees at 12 bases. V was clipped by 4 bases and J by 5 bases; unmatched bases: 0. The V gene's germline CDR1 is SQVTM and CDR2 ANQGSEA. This CDR3 has 13 residues. This CDR3 is CSVGLAGDNEQFF. CDR3 nucleotide sequence: TGCAGCGTTGGACTAGCGGGGGACAATGAGCAGTTCTTC.

This clonotype showed up many times. The chain employs TRBV13 and TRBJ2-7; maybe TRBD2 (6 bases). CDR1 and CDR2 (germline): PRHDT, FYEKMQ (reference sequence). Trimming removed 2 bases from V and 2 bases from J, with 7 bases in between. CDR3 length: 13 amino acids. The CDR3 is CASSLRGTYEQYF. The CDR3 region has the DNA TGTGCCAGCAGCTTACGCGGGACCTACGAGCAGTACTTC.

This rearrangement joins TRBV5-1 to TRBJ1-1; D is perhaps TRBD1 (6 bases). V gave up 0 bases and J gave up 7 bases, with 13 bases separating them. The CDR3 consists of 14 residues. In germline, CDR1 is SGHRS, CDR2 YFSETQ. In nucleotides, the CDR3 is TGCGCCAGCAGCTTGGACAACGACAGGCTTGAAGCTTTCTTT. It codes for CASSLDNDRLEAFF.

The chain has TRBV18 and TRBJ2-7; 7 bases line up with TRBD2. The trim removed 3 bases at V and 6 bases at J, leaving 11 bases unmatched. Per germline, CDR1 KGHSH and CDR2 LQKENI. The CDR3 spans 15 residues. CDR3 residues: CASSPRSGAPLEQYF. Here the CDR3 DNA reads TGTGCCAGCTCACCGAGGAGCGGGGCTCCACTCGAGCAGTACTTC.

The chain uses TRBV6-4 and TRBJ2-1; D possibly corresponds to TRBD1 (5 bases). Germline assignment: CDR1 MRHNA and CDR2 SNTAGT. The CDR3 extends over 13 amino acids. Trimming stripped 4 bases from V and 10 bases from J, with 14 bases between. Written as DNA, the CDR3 is TGTGCCAGCAGTGCACTGGCAGGACACGAGCAGTTCTTC. It translates to CASSALAGHEQFF.

V gene TRBV19 combines with J gene TRBJ1-2; 8 positions agree with TRBD1. Per the germline V gene, CDR1 is LNHDA and CDR2 is SQIVND (reference sequence). After removal of 2 bases from V and 4 bases from J, the junction contained 6 bases not matched to a gene. CDR3 size: 15 residues. The CDR3 coding sequence is TGTGCCAGTAGTATATTACAGGGGGGGATCTATGGCTACACCTTC. Translating it yields CASSILQGGIYGYTF.

The CDR3 DNA sequence: TGTGCCAGCAGCCCTAGTCTGAACAGACCCCTCCACTTT. It is translated as CASSPSLNRPLHF. The chain is built from TRBV13 and TRBJ1-6; D uncertain. Germline assignment: CDR1 PRHDT and CDR2 FYEKMQ (reference sequence). The CDR3 runs 13 residues. The V end lost 5 bases, the J end lost 12 bases, and 14 bases lay between the germline ends.

There are a few counts of this clonotype. V gene TRBV10-3 combines with J gene TRBJ2-7; perhaps D is TRBD1 or TRBD2 (5 bases each). V was trimmed by 3 bases and J by 2 bases, leaving 17 bases between them. Germline loops: CDR1 ENHRY, CDR2 SYGVKD. CDR3 size: 16 residues. The CDR3 bases are TGTGCCATCAGTGATCTTCTCGGGACGGCCACCTACGAGCAGTACTTC. Protein sequence: CAISDLLGTATYEQYF.